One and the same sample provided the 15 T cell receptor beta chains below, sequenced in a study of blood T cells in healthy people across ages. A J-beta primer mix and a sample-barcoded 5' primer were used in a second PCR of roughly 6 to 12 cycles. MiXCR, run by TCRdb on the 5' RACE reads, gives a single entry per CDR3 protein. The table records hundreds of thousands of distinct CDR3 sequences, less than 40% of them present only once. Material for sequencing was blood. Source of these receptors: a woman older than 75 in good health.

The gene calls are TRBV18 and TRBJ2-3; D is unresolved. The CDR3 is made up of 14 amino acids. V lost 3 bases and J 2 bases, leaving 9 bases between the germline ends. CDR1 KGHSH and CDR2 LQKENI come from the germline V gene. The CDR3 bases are TGTGCCAGCTCACCCTATATTGCCACAGATACGCAGTATTTT. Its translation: CASSPYIATDTQYF. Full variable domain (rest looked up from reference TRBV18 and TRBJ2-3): NAGVMQNPRHLVRRRGQEARLRCSPMKGHSHVYWYRQLPEEGLKFMVYLQKENIIDESGMPKERFSAEFPKEGPSILRIQQVVRGDSAAYFCASSPYIATDTQYFGPGTRLTVL.

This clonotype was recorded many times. The CDR3, as DNA: TGTGCCAGCAGTAACCGGGGCCTAAACATTCAGTACTTC. It yields the protein CASSNRGLNIQYF. The chain has TRBV28 and TRBJ2-4; the D call may be TRBD1 or TRBD2 (5 bases each). The CDR3 sequence is 13 residues long. Trimming pared 5 bases from V and 6 bases from J, leaving 11 bases between. Germline V lookup: CDR1 MDHEN, CDR2 SYDVKM. Based on the CDR3 plus reference TRBV28 and TRBJ2-4, the full variable domain is DVKVTQSSRYLVKRTGEKVFLECVQDMDHENMFWYRQDPGLGLRLIYFSYDVKMKEKGDIPEGYSVSREKKERFSLILESASTNQTSMYLCASSNRGLNIQYFGAGTRLSVL.

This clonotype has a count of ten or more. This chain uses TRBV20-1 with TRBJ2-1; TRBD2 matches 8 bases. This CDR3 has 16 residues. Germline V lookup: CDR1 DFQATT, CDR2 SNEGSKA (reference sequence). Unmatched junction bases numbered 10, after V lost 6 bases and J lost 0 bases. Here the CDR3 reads CSAETGGGSSYNEQFF. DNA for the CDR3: TGCAGTGCCGAGACGGGCGGGGGGAGCTCCTACAATGAGCAGTTCTTC.

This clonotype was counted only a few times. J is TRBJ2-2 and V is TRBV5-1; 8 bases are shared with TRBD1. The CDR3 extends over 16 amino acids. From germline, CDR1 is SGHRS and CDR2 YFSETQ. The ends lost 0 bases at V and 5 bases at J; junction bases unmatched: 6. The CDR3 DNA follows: TGCGCCAGCAGCTTGGATCCAGGGGGCGCGACCGGGGAGCTGTTTTTT. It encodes CASSLDPGGATGELFF. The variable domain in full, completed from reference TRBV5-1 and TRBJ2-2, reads KAGVTQTPRYLIKTRGQQVTLSCSPISGHRSVSWYQQTPGQGLQFLFEYFSETQRNKGNFPGRFSGRQFSNSRSEMNVSTLELGDSALYLCASSLDPGGATGELFFGEGSRLTVL.

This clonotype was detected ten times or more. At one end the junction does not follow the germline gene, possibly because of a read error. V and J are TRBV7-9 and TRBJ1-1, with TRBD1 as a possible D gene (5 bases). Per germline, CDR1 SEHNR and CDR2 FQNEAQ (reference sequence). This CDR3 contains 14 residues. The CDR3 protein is CASILPGGIAEAFF. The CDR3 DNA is TGTGCCAGCATCTTACCGGGGGGAATCGCTGAAGCTTTCTTT.

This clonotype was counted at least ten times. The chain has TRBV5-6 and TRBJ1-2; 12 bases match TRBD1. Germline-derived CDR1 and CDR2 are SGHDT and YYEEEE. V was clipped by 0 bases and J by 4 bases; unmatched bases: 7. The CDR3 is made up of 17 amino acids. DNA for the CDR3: TGTGCCAGCAGCTTGGCCGGGACAGGGGGCGGCGGCTATGGCTACACCTTC. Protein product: CASSLAGTGGGGYGYTF.

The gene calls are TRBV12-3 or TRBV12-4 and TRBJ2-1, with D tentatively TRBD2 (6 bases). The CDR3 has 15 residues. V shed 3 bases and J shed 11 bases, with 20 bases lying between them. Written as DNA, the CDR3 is TGTGCCAGCAGTTTGGGTTCCGGGGGTCGCGGGCAGCAGTTCTTC. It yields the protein CASSLGSGGRGQQFF.

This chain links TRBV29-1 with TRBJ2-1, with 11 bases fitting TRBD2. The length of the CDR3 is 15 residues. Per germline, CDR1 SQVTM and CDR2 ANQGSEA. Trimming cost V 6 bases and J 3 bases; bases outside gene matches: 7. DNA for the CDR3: TGCAGCGTCGGGTCTAGCGGGAGGAACTACAATGAGCAGTTCTTC. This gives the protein CSVGSSGRNYNEQFF.

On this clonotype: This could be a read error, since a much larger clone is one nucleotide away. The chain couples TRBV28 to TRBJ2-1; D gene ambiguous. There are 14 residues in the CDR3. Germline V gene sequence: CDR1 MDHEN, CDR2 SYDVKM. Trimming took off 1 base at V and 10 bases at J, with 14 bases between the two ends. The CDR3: CASSLSPNSYEQFF. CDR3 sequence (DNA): TGTGCCAGCAGTTTATCTCCGAATTCCTACGAGCAGTTCTTC.

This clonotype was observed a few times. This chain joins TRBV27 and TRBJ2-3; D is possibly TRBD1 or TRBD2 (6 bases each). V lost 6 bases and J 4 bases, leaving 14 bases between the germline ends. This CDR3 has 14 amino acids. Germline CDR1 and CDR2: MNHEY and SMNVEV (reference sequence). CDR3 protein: CASSRGPGADTQYF. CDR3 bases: TGTGCCAGCAGCCGGGGGCCCGGCGCAGATACGCAGTATTTT.

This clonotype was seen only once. CDR3 amino acids: CSALRRGVTGAYEQYF. CDR3 in DNA: TGCAGTGCTCTCCGCCGAGGGGTGACAGGGGCCTACGAGCAGTACTTC. This sequence joins TRBV20-1 and TRBJ2-7; 8 positions match TRBD1. This CDR3 comprises 16 residues. After removal of 5 bases from V and 2 bases from J, the junction contained 14 bases not matched to a gene. Germline CDR1 and CDR2: DFQATT and SNEGSKA (reference sequence).

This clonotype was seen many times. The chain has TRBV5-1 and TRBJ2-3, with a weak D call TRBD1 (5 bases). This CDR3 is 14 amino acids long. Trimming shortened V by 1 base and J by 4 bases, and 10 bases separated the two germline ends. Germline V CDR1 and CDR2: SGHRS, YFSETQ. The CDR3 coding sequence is TGCGCCAGCAGCTTGCGCCAGGGTCCAGATACGCAGTATTTT. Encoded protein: CASSLRQGPDTQYF.

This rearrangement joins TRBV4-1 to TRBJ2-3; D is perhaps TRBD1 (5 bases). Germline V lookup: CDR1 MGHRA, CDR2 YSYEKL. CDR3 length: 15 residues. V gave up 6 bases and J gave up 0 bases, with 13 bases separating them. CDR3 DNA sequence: TGCGCCAGCAGTTCGGACACCTATAGCACAGATACGCAGTATTTT. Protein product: CASSSDTYSTDTQYF.

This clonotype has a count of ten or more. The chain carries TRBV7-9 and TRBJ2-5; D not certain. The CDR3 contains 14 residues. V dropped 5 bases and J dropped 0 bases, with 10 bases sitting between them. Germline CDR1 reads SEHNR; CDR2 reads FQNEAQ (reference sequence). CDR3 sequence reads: CASSPGQYQETQYF. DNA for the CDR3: TGTGCCAGCAGCCCGGGTCAGTACCAAGAGACCCAGTACTTC.

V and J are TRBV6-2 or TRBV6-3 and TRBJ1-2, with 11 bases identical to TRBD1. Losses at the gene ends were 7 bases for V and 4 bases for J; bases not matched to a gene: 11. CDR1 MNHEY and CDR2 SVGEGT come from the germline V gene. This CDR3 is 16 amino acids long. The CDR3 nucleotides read TGTGCCAGCAACCCAGGACAGGGGGCCGGTGGCTATGGCTACACCTTC. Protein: CASNPGQGAGGYGYTF.